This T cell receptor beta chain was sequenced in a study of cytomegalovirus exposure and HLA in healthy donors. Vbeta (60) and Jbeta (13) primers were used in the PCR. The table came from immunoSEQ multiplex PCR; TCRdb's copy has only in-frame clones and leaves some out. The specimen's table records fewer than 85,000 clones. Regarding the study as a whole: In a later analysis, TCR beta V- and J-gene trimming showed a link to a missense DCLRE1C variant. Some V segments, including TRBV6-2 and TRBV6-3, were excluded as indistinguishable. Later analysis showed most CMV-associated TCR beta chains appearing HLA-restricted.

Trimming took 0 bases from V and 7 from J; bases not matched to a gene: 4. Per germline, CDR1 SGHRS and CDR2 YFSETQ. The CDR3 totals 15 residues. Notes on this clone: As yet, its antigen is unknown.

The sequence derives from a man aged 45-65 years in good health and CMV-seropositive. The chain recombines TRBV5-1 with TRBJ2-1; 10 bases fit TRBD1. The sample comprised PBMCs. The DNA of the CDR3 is TGCGCCAGCAGCTTGGGACAGGGGGCGGTAAATGAGCAGTTCTTC. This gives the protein CASSLGQGAVNEQFF. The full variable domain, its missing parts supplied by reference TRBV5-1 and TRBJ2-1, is KAGVTQTPRYLIKTRGQQVTLSCSPISGHRSVSWYQQTPGQGLQFLFEYFSETQRNKGNFPGRFSGRQFSNSRSEMNVSTLELGDSALYLCASSLGQGAVNEQFFGPGTRLTVL.